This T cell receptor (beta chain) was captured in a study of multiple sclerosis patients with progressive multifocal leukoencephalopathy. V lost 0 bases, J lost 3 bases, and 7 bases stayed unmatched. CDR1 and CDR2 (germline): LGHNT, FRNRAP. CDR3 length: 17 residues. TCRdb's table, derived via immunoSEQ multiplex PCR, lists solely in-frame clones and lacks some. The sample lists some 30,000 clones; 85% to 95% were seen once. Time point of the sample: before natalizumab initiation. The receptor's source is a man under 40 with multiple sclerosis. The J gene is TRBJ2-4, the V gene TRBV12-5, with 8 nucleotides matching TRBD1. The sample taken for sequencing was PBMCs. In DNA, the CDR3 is TGTGCTAGTGGTTTGGTGATAGACAGGGGATACAAAAACATTCAGTACTTC. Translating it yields CASGLVIDRGYKNIQYF.